These 14 T cell receptor beta chains originate from one sample sequenced in a study of OX40 agonist ivuxolimab in advanced cancers. Profiled with immunoSEQ multiplex PCR; TCRdb holds only in-frame clones, not every one. Of some 66,000 clones in the sample, around 87% were seen once. Sequenced material: CD4+ or CD8+ T cells sorted from blood, taken in a trial of the OX40 agonist ivuxolimab. All receptors come from an adult with an advanced solid tumor such as melanoma, head and neck, liver or kidney cancer.

This clone was observed a handful of times. The gene calls are TRBV25-1 and TRBJ1-2; D possibly corresponds to TRBD1 (6 bases). Germline V gene sequence: CDR1 MGHDK, CDR2 SYGVNS. The CDR3 length is 12 residues. The germline V and J ends were trimmed by 2 bases and 8 bases, with 9 bases remaining between them. The CDR3 reads CASSENGQGYTF. The DNA of the CDR3 is TGTGCCAGCAGTGAAAACGGACAGGGCTACACCTTC.

The chain uses TRBV19 and TRBJ2-1, with 9 positions matching TRBD2. The CDR3 length is 15 residues. Germline CDR1 and CDR2: LNHDA and SQIVND (reference sequence). With V trimmed by 3 bases and J by 6 bases, 6 bases remained unmatched. CDR3 protein: CASSIAGGVGNEQFF. The CDR3, as DNA: TGTGCCAGTAGTATCGCGGGGGGGGTCGGCAATGAGCAGTTCTTC.

The CDR3 DNA follows: TGTGCCAGCAGCTTGTACGGACAGGGGGCGACTCAGCCCCAGCATTTT. It yields the protein CASSLYGQGATQPQHF. The chain employs TRBV7-2 and TRBJ1-5, with TRBD1 matching 11 bases. J lost 6 bases, V lost 3 bases, and 7 bases had no gene match. The CDR3 extends over 16 amino acids. Per the germline V gene, CDR1 is SGHTA and CDR2 is FQGNSA.

The rearrangement joins TRBV7-6 to TRBJ2-1; D call uncertain. The ends were cut back, 2 bases at V and 10 bases at J, with 6 bases in the middle. CDR1 and CDR2 (germline): SGHVS, FNYEAQ. The CDR3 runs to 11 residues. CDR3 protein: CASSLSREQFF. The CDR3 DNA follows: TGTGCCAGCAGCTTAAGTAGGGAGCAGTTCTTC.

The chain couples TRBV6-5 to TRBJ1-3; maybe TRBD1 (5 bases). V was shortened by 2 bases and J by 2 bases, with 13 bases between the two germline ends. The CDR3 contains 16 residues. Germline loops: CDR1 MNHEY, CDR2 SVGAGI. The chain's CDR3 is CASSYGGLVPGNTIYF. Here the CDR3 DNA reads TGTGCCAGCAGTTACGGGGGTCTGGTTCCTGGAAACACCATATATTTT.

The chain has TRBV10-2 and TRBJ2-1, with D perhaps TRBD1 or TRBD2 (7 bases each). The CDR3 has 17 amino acids. The V gene's germline CDR1 is WSHSY and CDR2 SAAADI. With 8 bases removed from V and 3 bases from J, the gap between germline ends came to 23 bases. The CDR3 DNA reads TGCGCCAGCCGAGATGCGGCCAGGGGGGGCGTCTACAATGAGCAGTTCTTC. It yields the protein CASRDAARGGVYNEQFF.

V gene TRBV6-1 combines with J gene TRBJ2-5; 8 positions match TRBD1. This CDR3 region has 14 residues. Germline loops: CDR1 MNHNS, CDR2 SASEGT. V lost 5 bases and J lost 5; bases outside the gene matches: 7. The DNA of the CDR3 is TGTGCCAGCAGTCCCCAGGGGGCCTGGGAGACCCAGTACTTC. It codes for CASSPQGAWETQYF.

The chain links TRBV29-1 to TRBJ1-4; D is ambiguous. Germline lookup yields CDR1 SQVTM and CDR2 ANQGSEA. The CDR3 covers 13 residues. V lost 7 bases and J lost 3, with 12 bases in between. The CDR3 spells CSGAVGSNEKLFF. The CDR3 DNA is TGCAGCGGTGCTGTAGGGTCTAATGAAAAACTGTTTTTT.

Only one count was recorded for this clone. The rearrangement joins TRBV11-2 to TRBJ1-4; the D gene is possibly TRBD1 (5 bases). The CDR3 length is 15 residues. Between the trimmed V and J ends, which lost 1 base and 3 bases, there was a span of 9 bases. Germline V CDR1 and CDR2: SGHAT, FQNNGV. The CDR3 DNA reads TGTGCCAGCAGCTTAGTAGGGGCTGCTAATGAAAAACTGTTTTTT. Translated, it gives CASSLVGAANEKLFF.

The chain carries TRBV27 and TRBJ2-7; 9 nucleotides line up with TRBD1. CDR3 size: 14 residues. Trimming removed 7 bases from V and 1 base from J; junction bases left unmatched: 5. The germline gives CDR1 MNHEY, CDR2 SMNVEV (reference sequence). Here the CDR3 reads CASTRGQGSYEQYF. The CDR3 DNA sequence: TGTGCCAGCACCCGGGGACAGGGATCCTACGAGCAGTACTTC.

The chain employs TRBV2 and TRBJ2-5, with D maybe TRBD2 (7 bases). Germline CDR1 SNHLY, CDR2 FYNNEI. Between the trimmed V and J ends, which lost 3 bases and 5 bases, there was a span of 13 bases. The length of the CDR3 is 14 residues. DNA for the CDR3: TGTGCCAGCAGTGATTCGGGGGGCAGGGAGACCCAGTACTTC. Translated, it gives CASSDSGGRETQYF.

This chain links TRBV18 with TRBJ2-5, with 8 bases identical to TRBD2. Germline lookup yields CDR1 KGHSH and CDR2 LQKENI. The junction had 13 bases not matched to a gene; V was cut back by 2 bases and J by 5 bases. The CDR3 sequence is 17 residues long. The CDR3 is CASSPGRGALDRETQYF. CDR3 nucleotide sequence: TGTGCCAGCTCACCAGGGCGGGGGGCTCTCGACCGGGAGACCCAGTACTTC.

This chain uses TRBV11-1 with TRBJ2-3; 9 bases map to TRBD2. This CDR3 has 18 residues. Germline V CDR1 and CDR2: SGHAT, FQDESV (reference sequence). The V gene end was trimmed by 2 bases and the J gene end by 4 bases; junction bases not matched to a gene: 13. CDR3 in DNA: TGTGCCAGCAGCTTATCCCCCCGGGCAGCGGGGGGTGCAGATACGCAGTATTTT. As protein: CASSLSPRAAGGADTQYF.

This chain uses TRBV30 with TRBJ2-5; D not certain. In germline, CDR1 is GTSNPN, CDR2 SVGIG (reference sequence). Trimming shortened V by 2 bases and J by 1 base, and 17 bases separated the two germline ends. The length of the CDR3 is 16 residues. CDR3 region: CAWSSRVLTIQETQYF. CDR3 coding DNA: TGTGCCTGGAGTTCCCGGGTCCTGACAATCCAAGAGACCCAGTACTTC.